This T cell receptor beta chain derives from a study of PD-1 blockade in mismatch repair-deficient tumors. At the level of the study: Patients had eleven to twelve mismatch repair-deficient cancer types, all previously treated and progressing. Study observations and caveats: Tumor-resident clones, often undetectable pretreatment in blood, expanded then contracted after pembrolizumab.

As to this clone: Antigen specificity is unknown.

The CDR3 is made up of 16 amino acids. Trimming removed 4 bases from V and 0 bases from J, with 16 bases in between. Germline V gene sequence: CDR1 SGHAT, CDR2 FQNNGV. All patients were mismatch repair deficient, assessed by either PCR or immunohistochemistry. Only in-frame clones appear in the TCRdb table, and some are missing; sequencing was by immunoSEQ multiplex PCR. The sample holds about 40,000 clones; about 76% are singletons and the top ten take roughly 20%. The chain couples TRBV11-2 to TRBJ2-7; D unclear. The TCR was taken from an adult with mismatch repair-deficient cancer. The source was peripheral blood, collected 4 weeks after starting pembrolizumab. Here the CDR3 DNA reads TGTGCCAGCAGCTCTGACCGGGCCCTCAGCTCCTACGAGCAGTACTTC. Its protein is CASSSDRALSSYEQYF. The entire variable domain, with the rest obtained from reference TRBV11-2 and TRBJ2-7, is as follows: EAGVAQSPRYKIIEKRQSVAFWCNPISGHATLYWYQQILGQGPKLLIQFQNNGVVDDSQLPKDRFSAERLKGVDSTLKIQPAKLEDSAVYLCASSSDRALSSYEQYFGPGTRLTVT.